Listed here are 9 T cell receptor beta chains from one sample, sequenced in a study of T cells after yellow fever vaccination. Using its own MiXCR run on the 5' RACE reads, TCRdb lists one record per CDR3 protein. The sample records around 56,000 distinct CDR3 sequences, 5.7% being singletons. This specimen consisted of PBMCs, either bulk or a sorted T-cell subset (CD4+, CD8+, memory, or dextramer-sorted; not recorded which), obtained on the day of the yellow fever booster vaccination. These TCRs come from a man aged 18 to 30 who received the YFV17D yellow fever vaccine.

The table lists this clonotype with a few counts. The CDR3 coding sequence is TGTGCCAGCAGGCGACAGGGATCGGATACGCAGTATTTT. This sequence encodes CASRRQGSDTQYF. The rearrangement links TRBV12-3 or TRBV12-4 to TRBJ2-3, with 7 bases fitting TRBD1. V lost 6 bases, J lost 6 bases, and 6 bases stayed unmatched. CDR3 length equals 13 residues.

J is TRBJ1-2 and V is TRBV27; D remains unclear. Trimming removed 0 bases from V and 0 bases from J, with 11 bases in between. From germline, CDR1 is MNHEY and CDR2 SMNVEV (reference sequence). There are 16 residues in the CDR3. CDR3 bases: TGTGCCAGCAGTTTATCCATAAGAAAAGCTAACTATGGCTACACCTTC. It yields the protein CASSLSIRKANYGYTF.

This rearrangement joins TRBV11-2 to TRBJ2-7, with TRBD1 matching over 12 bases. This CDR3 comprises 15 residues. V shed 5 bases, J shed 2 bases, and the junction held 4 bases outside the gene matches. Germline assignment: CDR1 SGHAT and CDR2 FQNNGV. The CDR3 DNA sequence: TGTGCCAGCAGCGGGGGACAGGGGGCTGCCTACGAGCAGTACTTC. Encoded protein: CASSGGQGAAYEQYF.

This clonotype showed up just a few times. V usage is TRBV20-1 and J usage is TRBJ2-3; D not certain. Germline assignment: CDR1 DFQATT and CDR2 SNEGSKA (reference sequence). The V and J ends lost 5 bases and 3 bases respectively, with 9 bases between them. This CDR3 is 12 amino acids long. The CDR3 region is CSAPGYTDTQYF. CDR3 nucleotides: TGCAGTGCTCCCGGTTATACAGATACGCAGTATTTT.

This clonotype has more than one count but fewer than ten. The chain joins TRBV12-3 or TRBV12-4 to TRBJ1-5, with TRBD1 as a possible D gene (5 bases). The V end lost 6 bases, the J end lost 10 bases, and 22 bases lay between the germline ends. This CDR3 is built from 15 residues. CDR3 loop: CASSAVGDGSYPQHF. In DNA form, the CDR3 reads TGTGCCAGCAGCGCGGTGGGGGACGGCAGTTATCCCCAGCATTTT.

This clonotype was counted ten times or more. This sequence joins TRBV6-5 and TRBJ1-5; D is perhaps TRBD1 (5 bases). Trimming shortened V by 4 bases and J by 2 bases, and 15 bases separated the two germline ends. This CDR3 comprises 16 residues. Germline CDR1 MNHEY, CDR2 SVGAGI. The chain's CDR3 is CASSSGTAGGNQPQHF. In nucleotides, the CDR3 is TGTGCCAGCAGTTCCGGGACCGCGGGGGGCAATCAGCCCCAGCATTTT.

This clonotype has a count of ten or more. The chain is built from TRBV7-9 and TRBJ2-5; 8 bases align to TRBD2. This CDR3 is 15 amino acids long. Unmatched junction bases numbered 2, after V lost 1 base and J lost 1 base. In germline, CDR1 is SEHNR, CDR2 FQNEAQ (reference sequence). CDR3 nucleotides: TGTGCCAGCAGCTTAGTACTAGCGGCCCAAGAGACCCAGTACTTC. This encodes CASSLVLAAQETQYF.

At least ten counts were recorded for this clonotype. The chain links TRBV2 to TRBJ2-7, with D possibly being TRBD1 (5 bases). V was cut by 6 bases and J by 7 bases, with 10 bases left in between. CDR1 and CDR2 (germline): SNHLY, FYNNEI. The CDR3 totals 11 residues. The CDR3 reads CASRDWTEQYF. The CDR3 nucleotides read TGTGCCAGCAGGGATTGGACAGAGCAGTACTTC.

This clonotype was observed many times. V gene TRBV20-1 combines with J gene TRBJ2-7, with 7 bases aligning to TRBD2. J lost 0 bases, V lost 4 bases, and 3 bases had no gene match. The CDR3 is made up of 13 amino acids. Germline V gene data show CDR1 as DFQATT and CDR2 as SNEGSKA (reference sequence). CDR3 protein: CSAKGGSSYEQYF. CDR3 DNA sequence: TGCAGTGCTAAGGGAGGGAGCTCCTACGAGCAGTACTTC.